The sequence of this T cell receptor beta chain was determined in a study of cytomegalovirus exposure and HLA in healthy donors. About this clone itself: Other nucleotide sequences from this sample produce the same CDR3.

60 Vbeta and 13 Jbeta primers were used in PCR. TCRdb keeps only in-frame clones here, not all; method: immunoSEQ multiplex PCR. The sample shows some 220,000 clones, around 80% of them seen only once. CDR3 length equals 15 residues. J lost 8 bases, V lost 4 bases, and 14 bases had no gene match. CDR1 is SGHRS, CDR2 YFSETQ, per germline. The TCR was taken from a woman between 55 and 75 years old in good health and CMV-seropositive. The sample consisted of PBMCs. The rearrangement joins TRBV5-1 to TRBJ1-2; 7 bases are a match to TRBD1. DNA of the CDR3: TGCGCCAGCAGCCAGGCTGGGACAGTTGTCCGGGGCTACACCTTC. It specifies CASSQAGTVVRGYTF.